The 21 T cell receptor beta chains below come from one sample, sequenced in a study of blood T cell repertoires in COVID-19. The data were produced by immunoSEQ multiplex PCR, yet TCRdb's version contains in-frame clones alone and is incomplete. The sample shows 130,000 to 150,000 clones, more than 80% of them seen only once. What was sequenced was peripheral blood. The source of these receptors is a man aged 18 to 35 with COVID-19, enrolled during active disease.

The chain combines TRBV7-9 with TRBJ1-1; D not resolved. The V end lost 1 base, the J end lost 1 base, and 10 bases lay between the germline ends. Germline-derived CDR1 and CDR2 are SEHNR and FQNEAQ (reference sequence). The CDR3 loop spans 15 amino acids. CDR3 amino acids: CASSLGHRWNTEAFF. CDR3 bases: TGTGCCAGCAGCTTAGGTCACAGATGGAACACTGAAGCTTTCTTT.

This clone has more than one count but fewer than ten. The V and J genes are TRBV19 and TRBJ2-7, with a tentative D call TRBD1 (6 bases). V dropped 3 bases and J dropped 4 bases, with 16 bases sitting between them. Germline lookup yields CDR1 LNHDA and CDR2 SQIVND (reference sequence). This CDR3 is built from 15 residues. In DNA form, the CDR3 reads TGTGCCAGTAGTATCGGCGACAGGTACCCTTACGAGCAGTACTTC. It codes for CASSIGDRYPYEQYF. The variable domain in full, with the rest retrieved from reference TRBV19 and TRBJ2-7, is DGGITQSPKYLFRKEGQNVTLSCEQNLNHDAMYWYRQDPGQGLRLIYYSQIVNDFQKGDIAEGYSVSREKKESFPLTVTSAQKNPTAFYLCASSIGDRYPYEQYFGPGTRLTVT.

CDR3 sequence (DNA): TGTGCCAGCAGCCGGGGACTAGTAGCCTACAATGAGCAGTTCTTC. This sequence encodes CASSRGLVAYNEQFF. The genes are TRBV9 and TRBJ2-1; TRBD2 aligns across 8 bases. V lost 4 bases to trimming and J lost 2 bases; unmatched junction nucleotides: 5. This CDR3 has 15 residues. Germline loops: CDR1 SGDLS, CDR2 YYNGEE. The full variable domain, completed using reference TRBV9 and TRBJ2-1, is DSGVTQTPKHLITATGQRVTLRCSPRSGDLSVYWYQQSLDQGLQFLIQYYNGEERAKGNILERFSAQQFPDLHSELNLSSLELGDSALYFCASSRGLVAYNEQFFGPGTRLTVL.

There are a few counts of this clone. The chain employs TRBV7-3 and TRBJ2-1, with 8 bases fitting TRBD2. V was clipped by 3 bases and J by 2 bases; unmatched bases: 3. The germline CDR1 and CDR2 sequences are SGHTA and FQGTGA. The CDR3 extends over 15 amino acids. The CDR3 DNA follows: TGTGCCAGCAGCTTTAGCGGGAACACCTACAATGAGCAGTTCTTC. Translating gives CASSFSGNTYNEQFF.

The DNA of the CDR3 is TGTGCCAGCAGTTCAGTCCGCCACCTTCCCGCACATGATGGCTACACCTTC. Translated, it gives CASSSVRHLPAHDGYTF. V gene TRBV28 combines with J gene TRBJ1-2, with D unresolved. In germline, CDR1 is MDHEN, CDR2 SYDVKM. The V gene lost 4 bases and the J gene lost 6 bases, with 24 bases spanning the gap. The CDR3 covers 17 residues.

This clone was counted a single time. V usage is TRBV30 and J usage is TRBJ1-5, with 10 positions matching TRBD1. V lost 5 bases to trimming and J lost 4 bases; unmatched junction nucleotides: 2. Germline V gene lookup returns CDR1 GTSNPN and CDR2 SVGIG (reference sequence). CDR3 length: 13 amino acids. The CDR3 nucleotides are TGTGCCTGGGGACAGGGGGGTAATCAGCCCCAGCATTTT. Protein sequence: CAWGQGGNQPQHF.

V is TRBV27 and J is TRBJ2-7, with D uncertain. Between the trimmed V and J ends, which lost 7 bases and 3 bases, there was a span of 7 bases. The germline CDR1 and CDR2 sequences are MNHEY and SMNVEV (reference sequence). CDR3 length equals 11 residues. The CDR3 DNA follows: TGTGCCAGCAAGAACTACTACGAGCAGTACTTC. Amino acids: CASKNYYEQYF.

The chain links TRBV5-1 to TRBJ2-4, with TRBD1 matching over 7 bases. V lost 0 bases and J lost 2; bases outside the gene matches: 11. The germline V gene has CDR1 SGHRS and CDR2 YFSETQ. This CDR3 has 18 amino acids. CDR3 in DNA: TGCGCCAGCAGCTTGGGGGTAGGGGGCGGACATCCCAAAAACATTCAGTACTTC. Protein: CASSLGVGGGHPKNIQYF.

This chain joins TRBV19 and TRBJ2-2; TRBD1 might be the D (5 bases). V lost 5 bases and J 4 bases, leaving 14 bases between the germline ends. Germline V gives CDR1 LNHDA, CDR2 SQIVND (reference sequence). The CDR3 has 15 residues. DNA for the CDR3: TGTGCCAGTAGTCCAGGGTGGGTTGGCACCGGGGAGCTGTTTTTT. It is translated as CASSPGWVGTGELFF.

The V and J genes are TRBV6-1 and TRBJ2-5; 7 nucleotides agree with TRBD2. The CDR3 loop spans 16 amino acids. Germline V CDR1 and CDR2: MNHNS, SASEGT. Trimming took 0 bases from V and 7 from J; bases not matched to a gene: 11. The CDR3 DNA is TGTGCCAGCAGTGAAGCGCTTGCGGGAGCGAGGGGGACCCAGTACTTC. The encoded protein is CASSEALAGARGTQYF.

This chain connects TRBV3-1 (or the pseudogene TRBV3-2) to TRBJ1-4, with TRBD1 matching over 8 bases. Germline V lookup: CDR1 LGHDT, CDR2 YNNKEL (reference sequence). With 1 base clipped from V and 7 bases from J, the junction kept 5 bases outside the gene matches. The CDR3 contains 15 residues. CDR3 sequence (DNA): TGTGCCAGCAGCCAAGGACAGGGGCAAGGTGAAAAACTGTTTTTT. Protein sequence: CASSQGQGQGEKLFF.

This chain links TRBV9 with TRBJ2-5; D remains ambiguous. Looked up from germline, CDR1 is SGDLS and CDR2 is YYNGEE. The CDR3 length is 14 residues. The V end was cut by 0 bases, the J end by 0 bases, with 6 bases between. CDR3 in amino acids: CASSVAGYQETQYF. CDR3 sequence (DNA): TGTGCCAGCAGCGTAGCAGGATACCAAGAGACCCAGTACTTC. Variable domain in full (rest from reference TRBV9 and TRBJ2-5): DSGVTQTPKHLITATGQRVTLRCSPRSGDLSVYWYQQSLDQGLQFLIQYYNGEERAKGNILERFSAQQFPDLHSELNLSSLELGDSALYFCASSVAGYQETQYFGPGTRLLVL.

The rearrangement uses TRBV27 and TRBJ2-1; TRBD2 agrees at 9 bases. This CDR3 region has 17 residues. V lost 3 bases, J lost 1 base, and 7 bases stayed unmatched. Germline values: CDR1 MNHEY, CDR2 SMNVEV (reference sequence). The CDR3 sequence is CASSFKKSGRSYNEQFF. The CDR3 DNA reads TGTGCCAGCAGTTTCAAGAAGAGCGGGAGGTCCTACAATGAGCAGTTCTTC.

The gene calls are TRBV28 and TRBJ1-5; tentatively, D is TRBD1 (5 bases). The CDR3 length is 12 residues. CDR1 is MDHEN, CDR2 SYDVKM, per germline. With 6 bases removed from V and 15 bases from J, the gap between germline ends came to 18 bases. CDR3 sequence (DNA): TGTGCCAGCAGCCCGACAGCCCAGAATTGGCATTTT. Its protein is CASSPTAQNWHF.

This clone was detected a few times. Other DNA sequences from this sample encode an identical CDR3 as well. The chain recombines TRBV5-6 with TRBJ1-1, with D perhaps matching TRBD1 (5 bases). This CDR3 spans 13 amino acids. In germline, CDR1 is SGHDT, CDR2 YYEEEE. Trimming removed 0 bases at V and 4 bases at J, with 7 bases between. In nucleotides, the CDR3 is TGTGCCAGCAGCTTGGGGGGCGGCACTGAAGCTTTCTTT. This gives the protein CASSLGGGTEAFF.

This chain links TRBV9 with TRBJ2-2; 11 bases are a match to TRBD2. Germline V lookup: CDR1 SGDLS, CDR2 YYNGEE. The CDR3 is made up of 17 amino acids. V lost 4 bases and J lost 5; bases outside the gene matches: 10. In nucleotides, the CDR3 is TGTGCCAGCAGCTCCTTAGCGGGAGGGGGTAAGACCGGGGAGCTGTTTTTT. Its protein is CASSSLAGGGKTGELFF.

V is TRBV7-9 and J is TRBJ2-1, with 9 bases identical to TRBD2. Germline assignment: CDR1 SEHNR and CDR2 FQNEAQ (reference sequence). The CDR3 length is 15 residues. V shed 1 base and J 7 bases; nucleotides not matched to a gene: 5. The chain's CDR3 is CASSLVPSGTNEQFF. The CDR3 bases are TGTGCCAGCAGCTTAGTCCCTAGCGGGACGAATGAGCAGTTCTTC.

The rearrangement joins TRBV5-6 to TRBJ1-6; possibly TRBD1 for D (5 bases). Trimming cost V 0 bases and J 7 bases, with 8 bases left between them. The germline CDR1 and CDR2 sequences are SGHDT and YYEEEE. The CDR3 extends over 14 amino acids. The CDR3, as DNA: TGTGCCAGCAGCTTGGCAGGGTTCAATTCACCCCTCCACTTT. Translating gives CASSLAGFNSPLHF.

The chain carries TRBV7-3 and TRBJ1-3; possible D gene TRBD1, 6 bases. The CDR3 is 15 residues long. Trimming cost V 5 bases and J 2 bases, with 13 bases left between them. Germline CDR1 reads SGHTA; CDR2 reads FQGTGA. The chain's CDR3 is CASSLSAGAGNTIYF. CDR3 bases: TGTGCCAGCAGCCTCAGCGCAGGGGCTGGAAACACCATATATTTT.

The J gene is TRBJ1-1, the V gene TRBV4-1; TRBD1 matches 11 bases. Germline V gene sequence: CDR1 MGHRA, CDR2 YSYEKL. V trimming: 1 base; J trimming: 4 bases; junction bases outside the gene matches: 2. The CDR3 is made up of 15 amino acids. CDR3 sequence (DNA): TGCGCCAGCAGCCAAGCCGGGACAGGGGGCACTGAAGCTTTCTTT. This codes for CASSQAGTGGTEAFF.

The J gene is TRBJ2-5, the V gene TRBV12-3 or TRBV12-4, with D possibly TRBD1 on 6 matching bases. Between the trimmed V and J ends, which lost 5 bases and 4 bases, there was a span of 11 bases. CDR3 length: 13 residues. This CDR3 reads CASSPGQRETQYF. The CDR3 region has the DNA TGTGCCAGCAGTCCGGGACAACGAGAGACCCAGTACTTC.